Below are 31 T cell receptor beta chains sequenced from a single sample in a study of shared clonotypes between healthy human individuals (TCRdb year 2020). The library was generated by the immunoSEQ multiplex PCR assay. Drawn from immuneACCESS, this table holds only the in-frame rearrangements with V and J called that TCRdb kept. Clones are partly lost; checked studies trace under half to an unresolved V gene and leave the rest unexplained. The sample table shows around 1.4 million clones, and approximately 98.5% are seen once. Of the sample, under 0.45% falls within the top ten clones. The source material was naive CD4+ T cells sorted from blood. The cell subset or site label here, explained by the study, means: CD45RA+ positively selected. These receptors all come from a man aged 30 to 45 in good health.

The V call is TRBV4-1, the J call TRBJ1-2; D is ambiguous. The V end lost 0 bases, the J end lost 5 bases, and 13 bases lay between the germline ends. Germline V gene data show CDR1 as MGHRA and CDR2 as YSYEKL. This CDR3 spans 15 amino acids. CDR3 DNA sequence: TGCGCCAGCAGCCAAGACCCCGACACTCAGTATGGCTACACCTTC. It yields the protein CASSQDPDTQYGYTF.

The sample holds one count of this clone. Different DNA sequences within this sample yield the same CDR3. The rearrangement uses TRBV28 and TRBJ2-7; D is uncertain. The CDR3 consists of 13 residues. V was shortened by 2 bases and J by 2 bases, with 7 bases between the two germline ends. CDR1 is MDHEN, CDR2 SYDVKM, per germline. The DNA of the CDR3 is TGTGCCAGCAGTTTAGTGGGAACCTACGAGCAGTACTTC. Its translation is CASSLVGTYEQYF.

The chain employs TRBV20-1 and TRBJ1-3, with D unclear. V shed 7 bases and J shed 7 bases, with 11 bases lying between them. The CDR3 spans 11 residues. In germline, CDR1 is DFQATT, CDR2 SNEGSKA (reference sequence). CDR3 DNA sequence: TGCAGTGTCTCCGGTCGGAACACCATATATTTT. Amino acids: CSVSGRNTIYF.

This rearrangement joins TRBV19 to TRBJ1-2; tentative D call: TRBD1 (6 bases). The CDR3 consists of 16 residues. V shed 6 bases and J shed 8 bases, with 25 bases lying between them. Looked up from germline, CDR1 is LNHDA and CDR2 is SQIVND (reference sequence). The CDR3 sequence: CASSNIPRDNLRGYTF. CDR3 coding DNA: TGTGCCAGTAGCAATATTCCCCGGGACAACCTACGGGGCTACACCTTC.

The chain employs TRBV28 and TRBJ2-7, with 9 bases lining up with TRBD1. CDR1 and CDR2 (germline): MDHEN, SYDVKM. J gave up 5 bases and V 5 bases, and 4 bases lay outside the gene matches. The CDR3 has 13 amino acids. CDR3 nucleotide sequence: TGTGCCAGCAGTCCACAGGGGGCGAACGAGCAGTACTTC. Translated, it gives CASSPQGANEQYF.

The V call is TRBV13, the J call TRBJ2-2, with 9 bases aligning to TRBD1. The CDR3 runs 19 residues. The junction had 16 bases not matched to a gene; V was cut back by 5 bases and J by 3 bases. Germline V gene data show CDR1 as PRHDT and CDR2 as FYEKMQ (reference sequence). CDR3 loop: CASSPNIFRDREYTGELFF. The CDR3 DNA reads TGTGCCAGCAGCCCTAATATCTTCCGGGACAGGGAGTACACCGGGGAGCTGTTTTTT. The whole variable domain, filled in from reference TRBV13 and TRBJ2-2, reads AAGVIQSPRHLIKEKRETATLKCYPIPRHDTVYWYQQGPGQDPQFLISFYEKMQSDKGSIPDRFSAQQFSDYHSELNMSSLELGDSALYFCASSPNIFRDREYTGELFFGEGSRLTVL.

This clone was detected only once. This chain connects TRBV6-5 to TRBJ1-5; D possibly corresponds to TRBD1 (5 bases). The germline V gene has CDR1 MNHEY and CDR2 SVGAGI. This CDR3 is 16 amino acids long. Trimming removed 2 bases from V and 1 base from J, with 12 bases in between. The CDR3 is CASSYRAGTSNQPQHF. DNA for the CDR3: TGTGCCAGCAGTTACCGGGCAGGGACCAGCAATCAGCCCCAGCATTTT.

V usage is TRBV13 and J usage is TRBJ2-3; perhaps TRBD2 as D (6 bases). V lost 1 base, J lost 4 bases, and 12 bases lay in between. The germline CDR1 and CDR2 sequences are PRHDT and FYEKMQ (reference sequence). The CDR3 extends over 15 amino acids. CDR3 region: CASSLEGGGADTQYF. The CDR3 DNA sequence: TGTGCCAGCAGCTTAGAGGGAGGAGGCGCAGATACGCAGTATTTT.

V gene TRBV19 combines with J gene TRBJ2-1, with TRBD2 identical over 14 bases. This CDR3 comprises 17 residues. The V and J ends lost 6 bases and 6 bases, in that order; junction bases with no gene match: 10. Germline V lookup: CDR1 LNHDA, CDR2 SQIVND (reference sequence). The CDR3 reads CASSEGTSGRRGNEQFF. The CDR3 DNA sequence: TGTGCCAGTAGCGAAGGGACTAGCGGGAGACGAGGCAATGAGCAGTTCTTC.

The rearrangement uses TRBV27 and TRBJ2-7; 8 nucleotides agree with TRBD1. The germline gives CDR1 MNHEY, CDR2 SMNVEV (reference sequence). This CDR3 is 15 amino acids long. Losses at the gene ends were 6 bases for V and 2 bases for J; bases not matched to a gene: 9. The CDR3 loop reads CASRPRTGRAYEQYF. The DNA of the CDR3 is TGTGCCAGCAGGCCCCGGACAGGGCGAGCCTACGAGCAGTACTTC.

The V and J genes are TRBV18 and TRBJ1-5; tentatively, D is TRBD1 (6 bases). CDR3 size: 16 residues. The germline CDR1 and CDR2 sequences are KGHSH and LQKENI. Trimming removed 4 bases from V and 7 bases from J, with 20 bases in between. CDR3 region: CASSQAPGGAGQPQHF. The DNA for the CDR3 is TGTGCCAGCTCACAAGCCCCGGGGGGCGCGGGACAGCCCCAGCATTTT.

The V and J genes are TRBV5-1 and TRBJ2-5, with D unclear. The CDR3 has 13 amino acids. Germline V gene data show CDR1 as SGHRS and CDR2 as YFSETQ. The ends were cut back, 0 bases at V and 5 bases at J, with 8 bases in the middle. In DNA, the CDR3 is TGCGCCAGCAGCTTGGTTCAGCCGGAGACCCAGTACTTC. It yields the protein CASSLVQPETQYF. Combining the CDR3 with reference TRBV5-1 and TRBJ2-5 gives the whole variable domain KAGVTQTPRYLIKTRGQQVTLSCSPISGHRSVSWYQQTPGQGLQFLFEYFSETQRNKGNFPGRFSGRQFSNSRSEMNVSTLELGDSALYLCASSLVQPETQYFGPGTRLLVL.

The CDR3 bases are TGTGCCAGCAGCTTGGCGGGGCGGCCTAGCACAGATACGCAGTATTTT. Protein product: CASSLAGRPSTDTQYF. The V call is TRBV5-4, the J call TRBJ2-3; D assignment may be TRBD1 or TRBD2 (5 bases each). With 0 bases removed from V and 0 bases from J, the gap between germline ends came to 11 bases. This CDR3 region has 16 residues. CDR1 is SGHNT, CDR2 YYREEE, per germline (reference sequence).

CDR3 bases: TGTGCCAGCAGGGAACCTGGGGAGAACTATGGCTACACCTTC. Its translation: CASREPGENYGYTF. The rearrangement joins TRBV28 to TRBJ1-2; D uncertain. V was pared by 6 bases and J by 2 bases, with 13 bases between. The germline CDR1 and CDR2 sequences are MDHEN and SYDVKM. The CDR3 loop spans 14 amino acids.

The CDR3 nucleotides read TGTGCCAGCAGCGTAGATCCAGGCCTAAAGGTAGGGAATGAGCAGTTCTTC. Protein product: CASSVDPGLKVGNEQFF. The chain uses TRBV9 and TRBJ2-1; D gene ambiguous. Germline V CDR1 and CDR2: SGDLS, YYNGEE. CDR3 size: 17 residues. V lost 0 bases and J lost 7, with 20 bases in between.

To note about this clone: The sample contains more than one DNA sequence encoding this CDR3. The rearrangement uses TRBV18 and TRBJ2-5; D remains ambiguous. V gave up 3 bases and J gave up 1 base, with 6 bases separating them. The germline V gene has CDR1 KGHSH and CDR2 LQKENI. This CDR3 is built from 13 residues. CDR3 residues: CASSPRGQETQYF. DNA for the CDR3: TGTGCCAGCTCACCCCGCGGCCAAGAGACCCAGTACTTC.

The V gene is TRBV18, the J gene TRBJ2-5, with TRBD1 matching over 10 bases. J was trimmed by 5 bases and V by 6 bases; bases with no gene match: 12. In germline, CDR1 is KGHSH, CDR2 LQKENI. CDR3 size: 16 residues. In DNA form, the CDR3 reads TGTGCCAGCTCGAGAGACAGGGGGCTCAATGGGGAGACCCAGTACTTC. This encodes CASSRDRGLNGETQYF.

The chain links TRBV5-4 to TRBJ2-3, with 9 positions matching TRBD2. The CDR3 has 14 amino acids. Trimming removed 4 bases from V and 6 bases from J; junction bases left unmatched: 6. Germline V CDR1 and CDR2: SGHNT, YYREEE (reference sequence). CDR3 loop: CASSMTSGYDTQYF. CDR3 DNA: TGTGCCAGCAGCATGACTAGCGGATACGATACGCAGTATTTT.

This chain connects TRBV28 to TRBJ1-2; no clear D. Germline values: CDR1 MDHEN, CDR2 SYDVKM. V was cut by 8 bases and J by 2 bases, with 6 bases left in between. The CDR3 has 11 amino acids. CDR3 nucleotide sequence: TGTGCCAGCGCCTCGAACTATGGCTACACCTTC. Translated: CASASNYGYTF.

The chain employs TRBV10-1 and TRBJ2-5; 8 bases agree with TRBD1. Germline V CDR1 and CDR2: WNHNN, SYGVQD (reference sequence). The CDR3 sequence is 14 residues long. V was pared by 4 bases and J by 5 bases, with 6 bases of the junction left unmatched. CDR3 nucleotides: TGCGCCAGCAGTGGCATACAGGGGGTTGAGACCCAGTACTTC. It codes for CASSGIQGVETQYF.

This clone appeared a single time. The chain has TRBV4-1 and TRBJ2-1; TRBD2 is a possible D gene (5 bases). This CDR3 is built from 16 residues. Looked up from germline, CDR1 is MGHRA and CDR2 is YSYEKL. V lost 3 bases to trimming and J lost 0 bases, with 12 bases between them. CDR3 region: CASSQMRGNSYNEQFF. In DNA, the CDR3 is TGCGCCAGCAGCCAGATGAGAGGGAACTCCTACAATGAGCAGTTCTTC.

The rearrangement links TRBV30 to TRBJ1-3, with D possibly matching TRBD1 (5 bases). Germline V gene data show CDR1 as GTSNPN and CDR2 as SVGIG (reference sequence). Deletions cut 5 bases from V and 4 bases from J, with 9 bases between. The CDR3 is 12 residues long. DNA for the CDR3: TGTGCCTGGGGTGGGACGGGAAACACCATATATTTT. Protein product: CAWGGTGNTIYF.

This chain connects TRBV30 to TRBJ1-3; D is unresolved. The germline V gene has CDR1 GTSNPN and CDR2 SVGIG (reference sequence). The germline V and J ends were trimmed by 1 base and 9 bases, with 7 bases remaining between them. CDR3 length: 11 residues. Here the CDR3 reads CAWSGSGTIYF. CDR3 sequence (DNA): TGTGCCTGGAGTGGGAGCGGCACCATATATTTT.

The chain has TRBV27 and TRBJ2-1, with 8 bases fitting TRBD2. This CDR3 is built from 15 residues. The germline gives CDR1 MNHEY, CDR2 SMNVEV (reference sequence). Trimming at V came to 3 bases and at J to 4 bases, leaving 5 bases not matched to a gene. Here the CDR3 reads CASSFLAGIYNEQFF. CDR3 in DNA: TGTGCCAGCAGTTTCCTAGCGGGCATATACAATGAGCAGTTCTTC.

Notes on this clone: At the DNA level, this CDR3 is encoded by other sequences in the same sample as well. The rearrangement uses TRBV6-5 and TRBJ1-3; the D gene is possibly TRBD1 (5 bases). Germline V gives CDR1 MNHEY, CDR2 SVGAGI. V was clipped by 6 bases and J by 3 bases, with 9 bases between them. This CDR3 has 13 residues. The CDR3 nucleotides are TGTGCCAGCAGAAGGGGAAGTGGAAACACCATATATTTT. Its translation: CASRRGSGNTIYF.

The chain links TRBV9 to TRBJ1-3, with 8 bases aligning to TRBD1. From germline, CDR1 is SGDLS and CDR2 YYNGEE. This CDR3 comprises 17 residues. Losses at the gene ends were 3 bases for V and 3 bases for J; bases not matched to a gene: 11. The chain's CDR3 is CASSADRQGSSGNTIYF. The CDR3, as DNA: TGTGCCAGCAGCGCGGATCGACAGGGGAGCAGTGGAAACACCATATATTTT.

The J gene is TRBJ2-7, the V gene TRBV7-9; no clear D gene. In germline, CDR1 is SEHNR, CDR2 FQNEAQ (reference sequence). V dropped 4 bases and J dropped 3 bases, with 7 bases sitting between them. CDR3 length equals 12 residues. The CDR3 loop is CASSYIDYEQYF. The CDR3 nucleotides are TGTGCCAGCAGCTATATTGACTACGAGCAGTACTTC. The full variable domain, its missing parts supplied by reference TRBV7-9 and TRBJ2-7, is DTGVSQNPRHKITKRGQNVTFRCDPISEHNRLYWYRQTLGQGPEFLTYFQNEAQLEKSRLLSDRFSAERPKGSFSTLEIQRTEQGDSAMYLCASSYIDYEQYFGPGTRLTVT.

The chain employs TRBV30 and TRBJ1-4; D is uncertain. CDR3 size: 13 residues. The V and J ends lost 1 base and 10 bases respectively, with 13 bases between them. Germline V CDR1 and CDR2: GTSNPN, SVGIG (reference sequence). CDR3 loop: CAWSAHSAGKLFF. The CDR3 nucleotides read TGTGCCTGGAGTGCCCACAGTGCGGGAAAACTGTTTTTT. Combining the CDR3 with reference TRBV30 and TRBJ1-4 gives the whole variable domain SQTIHQWPATLVQPVGSPLSLECTVEGTSNPNLYWYRQAAGRGLQLLFYSVGIGQISSEVPQNLSASRPQDRQFILSSKKLLLSDSGFYLCAWSAHSAGKLFFGSGTQLSVL.

The chain combines TRBV21-1 with TRBJ2-3. TRBV21-1 is an annotated pseudogene. CDR3 length: 15 residues. CDR3 residues: CASSKKVPLTDTQYF. The CDR3 nucleotides are TGTGCCAGCAGCAAAAAGGTTCCCTTAACAGATACGCAGTATTTT.

The J gene is TRBJ2-3, the V gene TRBV15; possibly TRBD1 or TRBD2 for D (5 bases each). Trimming cost V 5 bases and J 3 bases, with 33 bases left between them. Looked up from germline, CDR1 is LNHNV and CDR2 is YYDKDF (reference sequence). The CDR3 covers 21 residues. CDR3 in amino acids: CATSPTPGLAPVHPATDTQYF. As DNA, the CDR3 is TGTGCCACCAGCCCCACCCCAGGGCTAGCCCCGGTCCACCCCGCTACAGATACGCAGTATTTT.

The chain employs TRBV7-9 and TRBJ2-1; D ambiguous. The CDR3 totals 15 residues. Trimming left V 6 bases short and J 1 base short, with 13 bases between. CDR1 and CDR2 from the germline V gene are SEHNR and FQNEAQ (reference sequence). The CDR3 DNA sequence: TGTGCCAGCAGTCTCCTGTTACAGTCCTACAATGAGCAGTTCTTC. This codes for CASSLLLQSYNEQFF. Looking up the rest from reference TRBV7-9 and TRBJ2-1 gives the full variable domain: DTGVSQNPRHKITKRGQNVTFRCDPISEHNRLYWYRQTLGQGPEFLTYFQNEAQLEKSRLLSDRFSAERPKGSFSTLEIQRTEQGDSAMYLCASSLLLQSYNEQFFGPGTRLTVL.